Below, 23 T cell receptor beta chains from the same sample are listed, as sequenced in a study of shared clonotypes between healthy human individuals. Profiled with immunoSEQ multiplex PCR; TCRdb holds only in-frame clones, not every one. Here the sample spans about 1.1 million clones, about 84% being singletons. Sequencing was done on a sample of memory CD4+ T cells from PBMCs. The subset here: CD45RA-negative fraction. Receptors originate from a man younger than 35 in good health. Some clones in this sample may be carry-over from other donors' samples.

As for this clone: In the same sample, other DNA sequences code for this CDR3. The chain uses TRBV20-1 and TRBJ2-3; 7 bases line up with TRBD2. The CDR3 runs to 11 residues. The junction had 2 bases not matched to a gene; V was cut back by 5 bases and J by 6 bases. The V gene's germline CDR1 is DFQATT and CDR2 SNEGSKA (reference sequence). The CDR3: CSAWGGDTQYF. The CDR3 DNA reads TGCAGTGCTTGGGGGGGGGATACGCAGTATTTT.

The DNA of the CDR3 is TGTGCCAGCAGCTTACCGGGACTAGCGGGTTTTAACACCGGGGAGCTGTTTTTT. This sequence encodes CASSLPGLAGFNTGELFF. V is TRBV7-9 and J is TRBJ2-2, with TRBD2 matching over 12 bases. J lost 2 bases, V lost 2 bases, and 6 bases had no gene match. The germline V gene encodes CDR1 SEHNR and CDR2 FQNEAQ (reference sequence). CDR3 length equals 18 residues.

The V call is TRBV10-1, the J call TRBJ2-7; D might be TRBD1 or TRBD2, each matching 5 bases. Trimming pared 6 bases from V and 0 bases from J, leaving 15 bases between. The CDR3 is 15 residues long. Germline lookup yields CDR1 WNHNN and CDR2 SYGVQD (reference sequence). DNA for the CDR3: TGCGCCAGCAGGAGACACCGGGACGGCTCCTACGAGCAGTACTTC. It specifies CASRRHRDGSYEQYF.

This chain uses TRBV5-1 with TRBJ2-5, with D hard to call. V was pared by 4 bases and J by 1 base, with 11 bases between. CDR1 and CDR2 from the germline V gene are SGHRS and YFSETQ. CDR3 length equals 14 residues. The CDR3 sequence: CASSPLGGQETQYF. The CDR3 coding sequence is TGCGCCAGCAGCCCTCTAGGTGGCCAAGAGACCCAGTACTTC. The complete variable domain, with remaining parts taken from reference TRBV5-1 and TRBJ2-5, reads KAGVTQTPRYLIKTRGQQVTLSCSPISGHRSVSWYQQTPGQGLQFLFEYFSETQRNKGNFPGRFSGRQFSNSRSEMNVSTLELGDSALYLCASSPLGGQETQYFGPGTRLLVL.

The chain combines TRBV5-1 with TRBJ2-7; unclear D gene. Germline V gives CDR1 SGHRS, CDR2 YFSETQ. The CDR3 sequence is 13 residues long. V gave up 7 bases and J gave up 1 base, with 12 bases separating them. The CDR3 reads CASGTLQSYEQYF. The CDR3 nucleotides read TGCGCCAGCGGAACCCTTCAGTCCTACGAGCAGTACTTC.

The J gene is TRBJ2-5, the V gene TRBV5-1; unclear D gene. V was shortened by 1 base and J by 4 bases, with 8 bases between the two germline ends. The CDR3 runs 13 residues. The V gene's germline CDR1 is SGHRS and CDR2 YFSETQ. CDR3 sequence: CASSLTLGETQYF. CDR3 sequence (DNA): TGCGCCAGCAGCTTGACCCTGGGAGAGACCCAGTACTTC.

The chain couples TRBV2 to TRBJ1-1, with D hard to call. The CDR3 consists of 11 residues. Germline assignment: CDR1 SNHLY and CDR2 FYNNEI. Trimming took 7 bases from V and 8 from J, leaving 11 bases between them. Here the CDR3 reads CASKYFSEAFF. In DNA form, the CDR3 reads TGTGCCAGCAAATATTTTTCCGAAGCTTTCTTT. Using reference TRBV2 and TRBJ1-1 for the parts outside the CDR3, the full variable domain is EPEVTQTPSHQVTQMGQEVILRCVPISNHLYFYWYRQILGQKVEFLVSFYNNEISEKSEIFDDQFSVERPDGSNFTLKIRSTKLEDSAMYFCASKYFSEAFFGQGTRLTVV.

The V gene is TRBV5-1, the J gene TRBJ2-1; 7 nucleotides line up with TRBD1. Unmatched junction bases numbered 8, after V lost 8 bases and J lost 0 bases. The CDR3 length is 15 residues. CDR1 and CDR2 (germline): SGHRS, YFSETQ. Written as DNA, the CDR3 is TGCGCCAGTTCTGACAGGGTGGACTCCTACAATGAGCAGTTCTTC. It is translated as CASSDRVDSYNEQFF.

V and J are TRBV21-1 and TRBJ2-7. TRBV21-1 is annotated as a pseudogene. The CDR3 sequence is 12 residues long. CDR3 protein: CASSKGVQEQYF. The DNA for the CDR3 is TGTGCCAGCAGCAAAGGAGTCCAGGAGCAGTACTTC.

V and J are TRBV11-3 and TRBJ2-1, with D hard to call. This CDR3 contains 11 residues. Germline CDR1 and CDR2: SGHNT and YENEEA. V gave up 3 bases and J gave up 10 bases, with 7 bases separating them. In DNA form, the CDR3 reads TGTGCCAGCAGCTTGAATGAGGAGCAGTTCTTC. Translated, it gives CASSLNEEQFF.

The genes are TRBV11-1 and TRBJ1-2; 8 bases are shared with TRBD1. Germline V gene data show CDR1 as SGHAT and CDR2 as FQDESV (reference sequence). The V segment lost 5 bases and the J segment 1 base; nucleotides outside the gene matches: 6. The CDR3 spans 15 residues. The CDR3 sequence is CASSQGQGFNYGYTF. In nucleotides, the CDR3 is TGTGCCAGCAGCCAAGGACAGGGATTTAACTATGGCTACACCTTC.

The chain has TRBV7-3 and TRBJ2-3; tentative D call: TRBD2 (6 bases). The CDR3 extends over 12 amino acids. Trimming left V 6 bases short and J 5 bases short, with 9 bases between. CDR1 is SGHTA, CDR2 FQGTGA, per germline. The CDR3 protein is CASSFSGDTQYF. CDR3 DNA sequence: TGTGCCAGCAGTTTTAGCGGAGATACGCAGTATTTT. Full variable domain (remainder filled in from reference TRBV7-3 and TRBJ2-3): GAGVSQTPSNKVTEKGKYVELRCDPISGHTALYWYRQSLGQGPEFLIYFQGTGAADDSGLPNDRFFAVRPEGSVSTLKIQRTERGDSAVYLCASSFSGDTQYFGPGTRLTVL.

The table lists this clone with a few counts. The V call is TRBV30, the J call TRBJ1-5; D is possibly TRBD1 (6 bases). V shed 3 bases and J shed 3 bases, with 15 bases lying between them. This CDR3 has 15 residues. Germline V CDR1 and CDR2: GTSNPN, SVGIG (reference sequence). The CDR3 region is CAWSAIRGDNQPQHF. The CDR3 DNA follows: TGTGCCTGGAGCGCCATTAGGGGGGACAATCAGCCCCAGCATTTT.

This clone turned up a few times. The V gene is TRBV19, the J gene TRBJ1-1, with D perhaps matching TRBD1 (5 bases). Between the trimmed V and J ends, which lost 7 bases and 4 bases, there was a span of 13 bases. The CDR3 is 13 amino acids. Germline lookup yields CDR1 LNHDA and CDR2 SQIVND (reference sequence). In DNA form, the CDR3 reads TGTGCCAGTACCATGGCGAGGGGCACTGAAGCTTTCTTT. This codes for CASTMARGTEAFF.

The chain links TRBV6-6 to TRBJ2-7; D unclear. The V gene's germline CDR1 is MNHNY and CDR2 SVGAGI (reference sequence). V lost 7 bases, J lost 3 bases, and 7 bases lay in between. This CDR3 region has 11 residues. This CDR3 is CASKTHYEQYF. As DNA, the CDR3 is TGTGCCAGCAAGACCCACTACGAGCAGTACTTC.

In regard to this clone: It may be a read error: a sequence one base away is much more abundant. The chain combines TRBV5-8 with TRBJ2-3; D might be TRBD1 or TRBD2, each matching 5 bases. The CDR3 extends over 12 amino acids. V lost 5 bases to trimming and J lost 4 bases, with 8 bases between them. Germline V lookup: CDR1 SGHTS, CDR2 YDEGEE. The CDR3 sequence is CASSRGADTQYF. CDR3 bases: TGTGCCAGCAGTAGGGGAGCAGATACGCAGTATTTT.

Ten or more counts support this clone. V gene TRBV4-1 combines with J gene TRBJ2-2; no firm D call. The germline V and J ends were trimmed by 1 base and 0 bases, with 9 bases remaining between them. The CDR3 sequence is 16 residues long. Germline values: CDR1 MGHRA, CDR2 YSYEKL. Written as DNA, the CDR3 is TGCGCCAGCAGCCAAGTGCCGCACGCGAACACCGGGGAGCTGTTTTTT. It encodes CASSQVPHANTGELFF.

The rearrangement links TRBV10-3 to TRBJ2-7, with D perhaps assigned TRBD1 or TRBD2 (5 bases each). V dropped 4 bases and J dropped 2 bases, with 9 bases sitting between them. The CDR3 sequence is 13 residues long. CDR1 is ENHRY and CDR2 is SYGVKD in the germline V gene. The CDR3 loop reads CAISVGDTYEQYF. CDR3 DNA: TGTGCCATCAGTGTGGGGGATACCTACGAGCAGTACTTC.

This clone appeared once. Other DNA sequences in this specimen translate into the identical CDR3. This CDR3 is CASSALGGSSYNEQFF. CDR3 DNA sequence: TGTGCCAGCAGCGCCCTGGGCGGGAGCTCCTACAATGAGCAGTTCTTC. The V gene is TRBV9, the J gene TRBJ2-1; 7 bases are shared with TRBD2. V trimming: 3 bases; J trimming: 0 bases; junction bases outside the gene matches: 6. Germline lookup yields CDR1 SGDLS and CDR2 YYNGEE. CDR3 length: 16 amino acids. The full variable domain, completed using reference TRBV9 and TRBJ2-1, is DSGVTQTPKHLITATGQRVTLRCSPRSGDLSVYWYQQSLDQGLQFLIQYYNGEERAKGNILERFSAQQFPDLHSELNLSSLELGDSALYFCASSALGGSSYNEQFFGPGTRLTVL.

The V call is TRBV28, the J call TRBJ2-1, with 7 bases aligning to TRBD2. V lost 5 bases, J lost 2 bases, and 9 bases stayed unmatched. Germline-derived CDR1 and CDR2 are MDHEN and SYDVKM. CDR3 length: 16 amino acids. DNA of the CDR3: TGTGCCAGCAGTCCCTCGGCGGGAGTAGCCTACAATGAGCAGTTCTTC. Protein sequence: CASSPSAGVAYNEQFF.

This clone has just one count. This chain joins TRBV19 and TRBJ2-5; a possible D gene is TRBD1 (5 bases). V was pared by 2 bases and J by 2 bases, with 12 bases between. The CDR3 is 15 residues long. Germline V CDR1 and CDR2: LNHDA, SQIVND (reference sequence). The CDR3 coding sequence is TGTGCCAGTAGTATAAGGGGTGCACCACAAGAGACCCAGTACTTC. Translating gives CASSIRGAPQETQYF. The variable domain in full, completed from reference TRBV19 and TRBJ2-5, reads DGGITQSPKYLFRKEGQNVTLSCEQNLNHDAMYWYRQDPGQGLRLIYYSQIVNDFQKGDIAEGYSVSREKKESFPLTVTSAQKNPTAFYLCASSIRGAPQETQYFGPGTRLLVL.

This chain joins TRBV29-1 and TRBJ2-3; 10 nucleotides agree with TRBD1. V lost 6 bases to trimming and J lost 0 bases; unmatched junction nucleotides: 6. In germline, CDR1 is SQVTM, CDR2 ANQGSEA. This CDR3 is 15 amino acids long. The CDR3 nucleotides read TGCAGCGTCGTCCGGGACAGGGGCAGCACAGATACGCAGTATTTT. Its translation: CSVVRDRGSTDTQYF.

The CDR3 spells CATSIGTTAGELFF. DNA for the CDR3: TGTGCCACCAGCATCGGGACAACGGCCGGGGAGCTGTTTTTT. The chain employs TRBV15 and TRBJ2-2; D perhaps matches TRBD1 (6 bases). V was shortened by 4 bases and J by 6 bases, with 12 bases between the two germline ends. Germline CDR1 is LNHNV and CDR2 is YYDKDF (reference sequence). This CDR3 region has 14 residues.